This passage covers 30 T cell receptor beta chains from one sample sequenced in a study of cytomegalovirus exposure and HLA in healthy donors. Assay: immunoSEQ multiplex PCR; the TCRdb copy retains only in-frame clones and omits some. The data contain approximately 270,000 clones, 86% of them seen just once; the ten biggest clones take up less than 1.2%. Sequenced material: PBMCs. These receptor sequences come from a woman aged 18-29 years in good health and CMV-seronegative.

The genes are TRBV18 and TRBJ2-4, with D unclear. Trimming took off 3 bases at V and 0 bases at J, with 12 bases between the two ends. The CDR3 sequence is 16 residues long. Germline assignment: CDR1 KGHSH and CDR2 LQKENI. CDR3 in amino acids: CASSPPGQLAKNIQYF. For the CDR3, the DNA is TGTGCCAGCTCACCTCCGGGTCAGCTAGCCAAAAACATTCAGTACTTC.

The chain carries TRBV6-5 and TRBJ2-7, with TRBD2 as a possible D gene (6 bases). The germline V gene encodes CDR1 MNHEY and CDR2 SVGAGI. The CDR3 contains 15 residues. V was clipped by 4 bases and J by 1 base, with 14 bases between them. CDR3 coding DNA: TGTGCCAGCAGTTCCCGGGACGGAGGGTCCTACGAGCAGTACTTC. Translating gives CASSSRDGGSYEQYF.

The V gene is TRBV11-2, the J gene TRBJ2-3; D possibly corresponds to TRBD1 (6 bases). This CDR3 is built from 15 residues. V lost 1 base and J 2 bases, leaving 10 bases between the germline ends. Germline V gene sequence: CDR1 SGHAT, CDR2 FQNNGV. The CDR3 DNA is TGTGCCAGCAGCTTAGTGCACAGGGACACAGATACGCAGTATTTT. Translation gives CASSLVHRDTDTQYF. The whole variable domain, filled in from reference TRBV11-2 and TRBJ2-3, reads EAGVAQSPRYKIIEKRQSVAFWCNPISGHATLYWYQQILGQGPKLLIQFQNNGVVDDSQLPKDRFSAERLKGVDSTLKIQPAKLEDSAVYLCASSLVHRDTDTQYFGPGTRLTVL.

The chain recombines TRBV18 with TRBJ2-5; no clear D. In germline, CDR1 is KGHSH, CDR2 LQKENI. CDR3 length: 12 residues. Between the trimmed V and J ends, which lost 6 bases and 5 bases, there was a span of 10 bases. CDR3 DNA sequence: TGTGCCAGCTCCTTGACTGAGGAGACCCAGTACTTC. It encodes CASSLTEETQYF.

Concerning this clone itself: The same CDR3 arises from other DNA sequences in this sample as well. The chain links TRBV30 to TRBJ2-7; 9 nucleotides agree with TRBD1. The CDR3 is made up of 14 amino acids. Unmatched junction bases numbered 2, after V lost 0 bases and J lost 2 bases. Germline-derived CDR1 and CDR2 are GTSNPN and SVGIG (reference sequence). The CDR3 sequence is CAWSVGTGTYEQYF. The CDR3 DNA reads TGTGCCTGGAGTGTGGGGACAGGGACCTACGAGCAGTACTTC.

This chain connects TRBV27 to TRBJ1-2; TRBD1 matches 7 bases. This CDR3 contains 14 residues. Germline V CDR1 and CDR2: MNHEY, SMNVEV (reference sequence). V was pared by 5 bases and J by 8 bases, with 11 bases of the junction left unmatched. The CDR3 sequence is CASSPRQGHLGYTF. Here the CDR3 DNA reads TGTGCCAGCAGTCCCCGACAGGGCCATCTGGGCTACACCTTC.

This chain links TRBV11-2 with TRBJ1-6, with D hard to call. Germline V gives CDR1 SGHAT, CDR2 FQNNGV. V dropped 3 bases and J dropped 7 bases, with 13 bases sitting between them. The CDR3 is made up of 15 amino acids. DNA for the CDR3: TGTGCCAGCAGCTTTCCCGTAACCCAGAATTCACCCCTCCACTTT. It codes for CASSFPVTQNSPLHF.

The chain carries TRBV5-4 and TRBJ1-5; D is possibly TRBD1 (6 bases). Looked up from germline, CDR1 is SGHNT and CDR2 is YYREEE (reference sequence). Trimming took 3 bases from V and 8 from J, leaving 12 bases between them. The length of the CDR3 is 13 residues. This CDR3 is CASSSQGNEPQHF. The CDR3 DNA follows: TGTGCCAGCAGCTCCCAGGGGAATGAGCCCCAGCATTTT. Full variable domain (rest looked up from reference TRBV5-4 and TRBJ1-5): ETGVTQSPTHLIKTRGQQVTLRCSSQSGHNTVSWYQQALGQGPQFIFQYYREEENGRGNFPPRFSGLQFPNYSSELNVNALELDDSALYLCASSSQGNEPQHFGDGTRLSIL.

The chain links TRBV6-5 to TRBJ2-7, with no clear D. The V gene's germline CDR1 is MNHEY and CDR2 SVGAGI. CDR3 length: 14 residues. V lost 6 bases to trimming and J lost 0 bases, with 12 bases between them. CDR3 bases: TGTGCCAGCAGCCCCGTTTTCTTCTCCTACGAGCAGTACTTC. This gives the protein CASSPVFFSYEQYF.

There are many counts of this clone. The V and J genes are TRBV2 and TRBJ2-3, with 8 bases that match TRBD1. The CDR3 spans 14 residues. Germline-derived CDR1 and CDR2 are SNHLY and FYNNEI. V lost 6 bases and J lost 3; bases outside the gene matches: 5. CDR3 region: CASSSWTGTDTQYF. The CDR3 nucleotides read TGTGCCAGCAGCTCCTGGACAGGGACAGATACGCAGTATTTT.

Here the CDR3 reads CAWRGQPNEKLFF. The CDR3 DNA is TGTGCCTGGAGGGGGCAGCCTAATGAAAAACTGTTTTTT. This chain joins TRBV30 and TRBJ1-4, with D maybe TRBD1 (5 bases). CDR3 length: 13 residues. Trimming left V 3 bases short and J 3 bases short, with 8 bases between. The germline V gene has CDR1 GTSNPN and CDR2 SVGIG (reference sequence).

V is TRBV27 and J is TRBJ1-5; the D is unclear. V was trimmed by 5 bases and J by 0 bases, leaving 8 bases between them. The CDR3 consists of 14 residues. CDR1 is MNHEY, CDR2 SMNVEV, per germline (reference sequence). Written as DNA, the CDR3 is TGTGCCAGCAGTCCAGGCTATAGCAATCAGCCCCAGCATTTT. It codes for CASSPGYSNQPQHF.

This clone was picked up one time. The V call is TRBV11-2, the J call TRBJ2-7, with D uncertain. The germline V and J ends were trimmed by 1 base and 2 bases, with 6 bases remaining between them. Germline lookup yields CDR1 SGHAT and CDR2 FQNNGV. The CDR3 extends over 13 amino acids. CDR3: CASSLVWPYEQYF. The CDR3 coding sequence is TGTGCCAGCAGCTTAGTGTGGCCCTACGAGCAGTACTTC. The variable domain in full, with the rest retrieved from reference TRBV11-2 and TRBJ2-7, is EAGVAQSPRYKIIEKRQSVAFWCNPISGHATLYWYQQILGQGPKLLIQFQNNGVVDDSQLPKDRFSAERLKGVDSTLKIQPAKLEDSAVYLCASSLVWPYEQYFGPGTRLTVT.

Comment on this clone: Distinct nucleotide sequences in the sample also encode this CDR3. The chain is built from TRBV5-6 and TRBJ1-5; 9 nucleotides agree with TRBD1. Germline-derived CDR1 and CDR2 are SGHDT and YYEEEE. Trimming took 2 bases from V and 3 from J; bases not matched to a gene: 0. The CDR3 has 14 amino acids. The CDR3 DNA reads TGTGCCAGCAGCTTACAGGGGGCCAATCAGCCCCAGCATTTT. It translates to CASSLQGANQPQHF.

V is TRBV2 and J is TRBJ1-5, with a weak D call TRBD1 (5 bases). The V gene lost 0 bases and the J gene lost 7 bases, with 7 bases spanning the gap. CDR1 and CDR2 from the germline V gene are SNHLY and FYNNEI. The length of the CDR3 is 13 residues. CDR3 coding DNA: TGTGCCAGCAGTGAAGCGGGGCGACAGCCCCAGCATTTT. Its protein product is CASSEAGRQPQHF.

V gene TRBV7-2 combines with J gene TRBJ1-6; D remains ambiguous. V was cut by 7 bases and J by 4 bases, with 8 bases left in between. Germline CDR1 and CDR2: SGHTA and FQGNSA. The CDR3 length is 13 residues. CDR3 sequence: CASTPQYNSPLHF. The CDR3 nucleotides are TGTGCCAGCACCCCACAGTATAATTCACCCCTCCACTTT.

The chain employs TRBV11-2 and TRBJ1-3, with D possibly matching TRBD1 (5 bases). Trimming pared 0 bases from V and 3 bases from J, leaving 9 bases between. The CDR3 extends over 15 amino acids. Germline assignment: CDR1 SGHAT and CDR2 FQNNGV. The CDR3 region is CASSLDQGRGNTIYF. The CDR3 DNA is TGTGCCAGCAGCTTAGACCAGGGTCGTGGAAACACCATATATTTT.

The chain couples TRBV19 to TRBJ1-5, with D perhaps matching TRBD1 (5 bases). Germline CDR1 reads LNHDA; CDR2 reads SQIVND (reference sequence). The CDR3 consists of 16 residues. V lost 5 bases and J lost 0, with 14 bases in between. Here the CDR3 reads CASSPGEGRSNQPQHF. The CDR3 bases are TGTGCCAGTAGTCCCGGGGAGGGGCGTAGCAATCAGCCCCAGCATTTT.

This chain uses TRBV28 with TRBJ1-5; D unclear. Per the germline V gene, CDR1 is MDHEN and CDR2 is SYDVKM. This CDR3 is built from 13 residues. Trimming removed 4 bases at V and 5 bases at J, with 9 bases between. The CDR3 nucleotides are TGTGCCAGCAGTTCGGAGGGAGATCAGCCCCAGCATTTT. Its protein is CASSSEGDQPQHF.

This clone turned up a few times. The chain has TRBV5-1 and TRBJ1-2; D ambiguous. The CDR3 is 13 amino acids. Per the germline V gene, CDR1 is SGHRS and CDR2 is YFSETQ. Trimming left V 4 bases short and J 5 bases short, with 12 bases between. CDR3: CASSPLSDYGYTF. The CDR3 DNA reads as TGCGCCAGCAGCCCTCTTAGCGATTATGGCTACACCTTC.

The rearrangement joins TRBV5-6 to TRBJ2-1; perhaps TRBD2 as D (6 bases). Germline V lookup: CDR1 SGHDT, CDR2 YYEEEE. This CDR3 spans 14 amino acids. V was pared by 4 bases and J by 4 bases, with 12 bases between. In nucleotides, the CDR3 is TGTGCCAGCAGCCGTAGCGGTCTTTACAATGAGCAGTTCTTC. As protein: CASSRSGLYNEQFF.

In this sample, this clone is medium-sized (0.01 to 0.1%). For the CDR3, the DNA is TGTGCCAGCAGTGACGGGACAGGGAGCACAGATACGCAGTATTTT. Translation gives CASSDGTGSTDTQYF. The chain links TRBV6-4 to TRBJ2-3; 9 nucleotides align to TRBD1. In germline, CDR1 is MRHNA, CDR2 SNTAGT. The CDR3 has 15 amino acids. J gave up 0 bases and V 2 bases, and 0 bases lay outside the gene matches.

The V gene is TRBV6-5, the J gene TRBJ2-7; TRBD2 is a possible D gene (6 bases). Trimming took 0 bases from V and 0 from J, leaving 12 bases between them. Looked up from germline, CDR1 is MNHEY and CDR2 is SVGAGI. This CDR3 contains 16 residues. CDR3 loop: CASSYSSGGSSYEQYF. CDR3 bases: TGTGCCAGCAGTTACTCGTCCGGGGGAAGCTCCTACGAGCAGTACTTC.

The V and J genes are TRBV10-1 and TRBJ2-5; perhaps TRBD2 as D (7 bases). CDR1 and CDR2 from the germline V gene are WNHNN and SYGVQD (reference sequence). The CDR3 length is 13 residues. V was shortened by 6 bases and J by 5 bases, with 13 bases between the two germline ends. CDR3 DNA: TGCGCCAGCAGCTTACAGGGAGGGGAGACCCAGTACTTC. Translation: CASSLQGGETQYF.

DNA for the CDR3: TGCGCCAGCAGCTTAGAGATTACGAACACCGGGGAGCTGTTTTTT. Its translation: CASSLEITNTGELFF. This chain uses TRBV5-1 with TRBJ2-2; D ambiguous. In germline, CDR1 is SGHRS, CDR2 YFSETQ. The CDR3 consists of 15 residues. With 2 bases removed from V and 0 bases from J, the gap between germline ends came to 8 bases.

V usage is TRBV5-8 and J usage is TRBJ2-7; D may be TRBD1 (5 bases). The CDR3 consists of 13 residues. From germline, CDR1 is SGHTS and CDR2 YDEGEE. V was pared by 5 bases and J by 7 bases, with 16 bases between. The CDR3 loop reads CASSHDSTGEQYF. The CDR3 coding sequence is TGTGCCAGCAGTCACGACAGTACCGGGGAGCAGTACTTC.

The gene calls are TRBV30 and TRBJ1-2; D gene uncertain. Germline CDR1 GTSNPN, CDR2 SVGIG (reference sequence). Trimming cost V 0 bases and J 9 bases, with 8 bases left between them. CDR3 size: 11 residues. CDR3 coding DNA: TGTGCCTGGAGTGTACGCCTAAGCTACACCTTC. It translates to CAWSVRLSYTF.

The chain is built from TRBV4-1 and TRBJ2-5, with TRBD2 identical over 8 bases. The germline CDR1 and CDR2 sequences are MGHRA and YSYEKL. V was clipped by 1 base and J by 2 bases; unmatched bases: 3. The CDR3 contains 15 residues. Written as DNA, the CDR3 is TGCGCCAGCAGCCAAGGCGGGACTAGACAAGAGACCCAGTACTTC. Protein: CASSQGGTRQETQYF.

This clone was counted at least ten times. The rearrangement joins TRBV9 to TRBJ2-7, with TRBD1 matching 7 bases. The ends lost 0 bases at V and 3 bases at J; junction bases unmatched: 6. The germline V gene has CDR1 SGDLS and CDR2 YYNGEE. This CDR3 is built from 15 residues. CDR3 residues: CASSVGLGDSYEQYF. For the CDR3, the DNA is TGTGCCAGCAGCGTAGGATTGGGGGACAGCTACGAGCAGTACTTC.

The rearrangement joins TRBV30 to TRBJ2-7; 7 bases agree with TRBD1. V gave up 2 bases and J gave up 6 bases; unmatched junction bases: 10. There are 14 residues in the CDR3. The germline V gene has CDR1 GTSNPN and CDR2 SVGIG (reference sequence). The CDR3 region is CAWSLGQPGGEQYF. The CDR3 DNA follows: TGTGCCTGGAGTCTGGGACAGCCTGGAGGCGAGCAGTACTTC.